The clone carrying this TCR beta chain was seen repeatedly, ten times or more. The sample is drawn from a study of regulatory T cells in long-lasting Graves disease. Building of the TCR beta libraries involved iRepertoire HTBI primers and Arm-PCR of CDR3 regions. TCRdb passed the multiplex PCR reads through MiXCR, listing each CDR3 protein once. The data contain over 350,000 distinct CDR3 sequences, 15% of them singletons. Per germline, CDR1 LNHDA and CDR2 SQIVND (reference sequence). V gave up 3 bases and J gave up 1 base; unmatched junction bases: 10. CDR3 length: 17 residues. Time point specified: newly diagnosed GD, antithyroid drugs for less than 3 months. RNA extracted from PBMCs served as the sequencing template. This sample was also put to use in a study of T cells in Graves' hyperthyroidism and ophthalmopathy. According to that study: Carried out on the TCR CDR3, a first-round RT-PCR used the HTBI primer set. Most expanded thyroid clonotypes above 0.001 recurred in blood.

The origin of this receptor is a woman aged 35 to 49 with Graves disease. Specimen: peripheral blood mononuclear cells (PBMCs), collected at new diagnosis, from a patient treated with antithyroid drugs. The rearrangement links TRBV19 to TRBJ2-7, with TRBD1 identical over 9 bases. CDR3 loop: CASSIQSRTGASYEQYF. The CDR3 DNA sequence: TGTGCCAGTAGTATTCAATCTCGGACAGGGGCGTCCTACGAGCAGTACTTC.